The 21 T cell receptor beta chains reported below all come from one sample, sequenced in a study of identical twins. TCRdb re-called the 5' RACE reads with MiXCR, one entry per CDR3 protein. The data hold 1.5 million to 2 million distinct CDR3 sequences, with 32% observed a single time. The sequenced sample consisted of cord blood. The receptors come from a newborn girl in good health.

The chain couples TRBV20-1 to TRBJ1-5, with D maybe TRBD1 (5 bases). This CDR3 is built from 17 residues. The V gene lost 0 bases and the J gene lost 1 base, with 16 bases spanning the gap. Germline CDR1 and CDR2: DFQATT and SNEGSKA (reference sequence). The CDR3 sequence is CSARDWGGDGSNQPQHF. The CDR3 nucleotides are TGCAGTGCTAGAGATTGGGGAGGGGATGGGAGCAATCAGCCCCAGCATTTT.

The chain is built from TRBV3-1 and TRBJ2-3; 9 bases are a match to TRBD2. CDR1 LGHDT and CDR2 YNNKEL come from the germline V gene (reference sequence). The trim removed 5 bases at V and 3 bases at J, leaving 9 bases unmatched. CDR3 length: 16 amino acids. CDR3 sequence (DNA): TGTGCCAGCAGCACCATTGCGGGAGGGGGAACAGATACGCAGTATTTT. Its protein product is CASSTIAGGGTDTQYF.

CDR3 amino acids: CASSPARDGHMNTEAFF. CDR3 nucleotides: TGTGCCAGCTCACCAGCCCGGGACGGCCACATGAACACTGAAGCTTTCTTT. This chain connects TRBV18 to TRBJ1-1; TRBD1 might be the D (5 bases). The CDR3 is made up of 17 amino acids. The germline gives CDR1 KGHSH, CDR2 LQKENI. Trimming took 2 bases from V and 0 from J, leaving 16 bases between them.

The chain combines TRBV10-3 with TRBJ2-5; no reliable D call. Trimming removed 6 bases at V and 2 bases at J, with 10 bases between. The CDR3 totals 13 residues. Germline lookup yields CDR1 ENHRY and CDR2 SYGVKD. The DNA of the CDR3 is TGTGCCATCAGCGGGTCGGTACAAGAGACCCAGTACTTC. It encodes CAISGSVQETQYF.

This sequence joins TRBV20-1 and TRBJ2-3; 7 bases line up with TRBD2. The CDR3 runs 17 residues. J gave up 1 base and V 0 bases, and 10 bases lay outside the gene matches. Looked up from germline, CDR1 is DFQATT and CDR2 is SNEGSKA (reference sequence). The CDR3 DNA reads as TGCAGTGCTAGAGATTTGGAGCGGGGATTTGGCACAGATACGCAGTATTTT. Translating it yields CSARDLERGFGTDTQYF.

This clonotype was observed a few times. The rearrangement joins TRBV24-1 to TRBJ2-1; D is unclear. The CDR3 sequence is 16 residues long. Germline lookup yields CDR1 KGHDR and CDR2 SFDVKD. V was clipped by 10 bases and J by 8 bases, with 26 bases between them. The CDR3: CATPQKAIPVMDEQFF. The CDR3 DNA sequence: TGTGCCACTCCTCAAAAAGCCATACCCGTGATGGATGAGCAGTTCTTC.

The V call is TRBV6-1, the J call TRBJ1-6; D unclear. Germline loops: CDR1 MNHNS, CDR2 SASEGT. The CDR3 spans 15 residues. The V and J ends lost 7 bases and 4 bases respectively, with 14 bases between them. This chain's CDR3 is CASMRAQTYNSPLHF. As DNA, the CDR3 is TGTGCCAGCATGAGGGCCCAAACTTATAATTCACCCCTCCACTTT.

V and J are TRBV7-4 and TRBJ1-2, with TRBD1 matching 9 bases. Germline loops: CDR1 SGHVT, CDR2 SQSDAQ. This CDR3 has 15 residues. V shed 2 bases and J 5 bases; nucleotides not matched to a gene: 6. CDR3 amino acids: CASSLRDREIYGYTF. The CDR3 DNA follows: TGTGCCAGCAGCTTAAGGGACAGGGAAATTTATGGCTACACCTTC.

A few counts support this clonotype. The rearrangement uses TRBV6-1 and TRBJ2-7; D is possibly TRBD2 (6 bases). V was trimmed by 6 bases and J by 2 bases, leaving 17 bases between them. CDR1 and CDR2 from the germline V gene are MNHNS and SASEGT. This CDR3 spans 15 amino acids. The CDR3 is CASRETYSGPYEQYF. In nucleotides, the CDR3 is TGTGCCAGCAGAGAGACCTATAGCGGACCCTACGAGCAGTACTTC.

Details on this clonotype: The CDR3 ends on some other residue instead of the conserved phenylalanine or tryptophan, so this is likely a read error. The DNA is omitted, as the CDR3 cannot be located on it reliably, and the CDR3 follows TCRdb's listing. The chain has TRBV12-3 or TRBV12-4 and TRBJ2-3; the table's TRBD2 call for D was not verified on the DNA. The CDR3 length is 16 residues, termini included. CDR3: CASSLGSGRGTDTEYS.

This clonotype appeared a few times. This rearrangement joins TRBV20-1 to TRBJ2-1, with TRBD2 matching 12 bases. Germline CDR1 and CDR2: DFQATT and SNEGSKA (reference sequence). CDR3 length equals 17 residues. Trimming at V came to 1 base and at J to 0 bases, leaving 4 bases not matched to a gene. Here the CDR3 DNA reads TGCAGTGCTAGAGCTAGCGGGAGGGCCTTCTCCTACAATGAGCAGTTCTTC. This codes for CSARASGRAFSYNEQFF.

V usage is TRBV20-1 and J usage is TRBJ1-4, with 9 nucleotides matching TRBD1. The germline V gene has CDR1 DFQATT and CDR2 SNEGSKA (reference sequence). The junction had 4 bases not matched to a gene; V was cut back by 3 bases and J by 8 bases. The CDR3 totals 13 residues. CDR3 bases: TGCAGTGCTAGGGGACAGGGTTTCGAAAAACTGTTTTTT. Its protein is CSARGQGFEKLFF.

V and J are TRBV4-1 and TRBJ1-1, with TRBD1 identical over 7 bases. J gave up 5 bases and V 4 bases, and 13 bases lay outside the gene matches. The CDR3 is made up of 16 amino acids. The V gene's germline CDR1 is MGHRA and CDR2 YSYEKL. CDR3: CASSRLPQGGRTEAFF. CDR3 sequence (DNA): TGCGCCAGCAGCCGCTTGCCCCAGGGGGGGAGGACTGAAGCTTTCTTT.

This sequence joins TRBV4-2 and TRBJ1-2; D not certain. Germline V CDR1 and CDR2: LGHNA, YNFKEQ. CDR3 size: 14 residues. Trimming pared 0 bases from V and 2 bases from J, leaving 7 bases between. CDR3 loop: CASSQDTENYGYTF. The DNA of the CDR3 is TGTGCCAGCAGCCAAGATACGGAGAACTATGGCTACACCTTC.

There are a few counts of this clonotype. V is TRBV5-1 and J is TRBJ1-2, with D tentatively TRBD1 (5 bases). Between the trimmed V and J ends, which lost 0 bases and 8 bases, there was a span of 11 bases. The CDR3 totals 13 residues. CDR1 is SGHRS and CDR2 is YFSETQ in the germline V gene. CDR3 residues: CASSLDRNEGYTF. CDR3 coding DNA: TGCGCCAGCAGCTTGGACAGGAACGAGGGCTACACCTTC.

The sample holds a few counts of this clonotype. The chain is built from TRBV11-2 and TRBJ1-2; 7 bases are a match to TRBD1. The trim removed 5 bases at V and 6 bases at J, leaving 6 bases unmatched. The CDR3 has 13 amino acids. Germline V gene sequence: CDR1 SGHAT, CDR2 FQNNGV. This chain's CDR3 is CASSLTGRNGYTF. CDR3 nucleotides: TGTGCCAGCAGCCTGACAGGGAGGAATGGCTACACCTTC.

The rearrangement joins TRBV10-1 to TRBJ2-3, with unresolved D. Per the germline V gene, CDR1 is WNHNN and CDR2 is SYGVQD (reference sequence). The CDR3 is 12 amino acids. V was pared by 2 bases and J by 10 bases, with 10 bases between. The CDR3: CASSETTDAQYF. CDR3 bases: TGCGCCAGCAGTGAGACAACGGATGCGCAGTATTTT.

This chain joins TRBV3-1 and TRBJ1-2; TRBD1 is a possible D gene (5 bases). Trimming took off 5 bases at V and 4 bases at J, with 11 bases between the two ends. This CDR3 spans 13 amino acids. CDR1 and CDR2 (germline): LGHDT, YNNKEL (reference sequence). CDR3 amino acids: CASSDGAFYGYTF. The CDR3 coding sequence is TGTGCCAGCAGCGACGGGGCTTTCTATGGCTACACCTTC. Together with reference TRBV3-1 and TRBJ1-2, the CDR3 gives the full variable domain: DTAVSQTPKYLVTQMGNDKSIKCEQNLGHDTMYWYKQDSKKFLKIMFSYNNKELIINETVPNRFSPKSPDKAHLNLHINSLELGDSAVYFCASSDGAFYGYTFGSGTRLTVV.

The chain couples TRBV6-6 to TRBJ1-5, with a weak D call TRBD1 (5 bases). The germline CDR1 and CDR2 sequences are MNHNY and SVGAGI (reference sequence). V lost 2 bases and J 1 base, leaving 9 bases between the germline ends. The CDR3 spans 15 residues. This CDR3 is CASSYVRGSNQPQHF. CDR3 sequence (DNA): TGTGCCAGCAGTTACGTCCGGGGCAGCAATCAGCCCCAGCATTTT.

V gene TRBV7-9 combines with J gene TRBJ2-3; 11 positions agree with TRBD2. CDR3 length: 16 residues. The V and J ends lost 1 base and 3 bases, in that order; junction bases with no gene match: 3. Germline values: CDR1 SEHNR, CDR2 FQNEAQ (reference sequence). Here the CDR3 DNA reads TGTGCCAGCAGCTTAGTAGCTAGCGGGAGGACAGATACGCAGTATTTT. Translating it yields CASSLVASGRTDTQYF.

This clonotype was observed a handful of times. The chain employs TRBV12-3 or TRBV12-4 and TRBJ2-1; TRBD2 might be the D (6 bases). This CDR3 comprises 13 residues. V gave up 8 bases and J gave up 5 bases, with 13 bases separating them. DNA for the CDR3: TGTGCCAGCGACAAGACTAGACACAATGAGCAGTTCTTC. It codes for CASDKTRHNEQFF.